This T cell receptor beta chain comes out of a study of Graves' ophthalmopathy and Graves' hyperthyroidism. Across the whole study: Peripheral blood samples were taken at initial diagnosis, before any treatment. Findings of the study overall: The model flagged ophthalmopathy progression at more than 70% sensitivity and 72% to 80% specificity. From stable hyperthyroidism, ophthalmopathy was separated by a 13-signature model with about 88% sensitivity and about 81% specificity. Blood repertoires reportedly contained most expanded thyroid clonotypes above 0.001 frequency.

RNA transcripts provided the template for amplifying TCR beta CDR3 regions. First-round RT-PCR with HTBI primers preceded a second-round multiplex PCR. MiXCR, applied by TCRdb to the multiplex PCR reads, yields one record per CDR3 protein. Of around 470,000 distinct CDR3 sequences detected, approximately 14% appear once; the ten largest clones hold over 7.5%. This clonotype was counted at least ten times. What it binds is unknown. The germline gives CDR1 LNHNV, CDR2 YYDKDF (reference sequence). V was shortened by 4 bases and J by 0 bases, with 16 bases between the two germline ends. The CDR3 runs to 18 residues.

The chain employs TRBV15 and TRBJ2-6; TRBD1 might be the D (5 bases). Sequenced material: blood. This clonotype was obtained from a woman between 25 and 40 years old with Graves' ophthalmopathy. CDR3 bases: TGTGCCACCAGCAACCTTGGACACGAAAACTCTGGGGCCAACGTCCTGACTTTC. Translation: CATSNLGHENSGANVLTF.